This T cell receptor (beta chain) was captured by sequencing in a study of shared clonotypes between healthy human individuals. Per germline, CDR1 ENHRY and CDR2 SYGVKD. The CDR3 loop spans 12 amino acids. Deletions cut 5 bases from V and 10 bases from J, with 9 bases between. The protocol was immunoSEQ multiplex PCR, while the TCRdb copy is restricted to in-frame clones and leaves out a portion. This table has some 2.1 million clones, approximately 95% appearing once. V gene TRBV10-3 combines with J gene TRBJ1-6; D gene uncertain. Sequenced material: naive CD4+ T cells sorted from blood. Subset indicated: CD45RA+ positively selected. The receptor's source is a young man in good health. The CDR3 is CAISKGDSPLHF. The DNA of the CDR3 is TGTGCCATCAGTAAGGGCGACTCACCCCTCCACTTT.